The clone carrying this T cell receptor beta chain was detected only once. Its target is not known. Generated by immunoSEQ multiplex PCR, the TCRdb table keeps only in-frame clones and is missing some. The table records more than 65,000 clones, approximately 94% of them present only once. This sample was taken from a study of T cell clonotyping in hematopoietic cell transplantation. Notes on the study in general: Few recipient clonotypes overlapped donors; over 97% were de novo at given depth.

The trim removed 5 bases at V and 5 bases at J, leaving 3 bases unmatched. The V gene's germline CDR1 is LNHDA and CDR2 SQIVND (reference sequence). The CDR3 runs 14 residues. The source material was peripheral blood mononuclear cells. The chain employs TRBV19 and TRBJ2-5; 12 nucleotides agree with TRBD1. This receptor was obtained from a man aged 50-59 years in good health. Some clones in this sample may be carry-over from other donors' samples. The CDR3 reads CASSGTGGWETQYF. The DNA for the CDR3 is TGTGCCAGTAGTGGGACAGGGGGCTGGGAGACCCAGTACTTC.